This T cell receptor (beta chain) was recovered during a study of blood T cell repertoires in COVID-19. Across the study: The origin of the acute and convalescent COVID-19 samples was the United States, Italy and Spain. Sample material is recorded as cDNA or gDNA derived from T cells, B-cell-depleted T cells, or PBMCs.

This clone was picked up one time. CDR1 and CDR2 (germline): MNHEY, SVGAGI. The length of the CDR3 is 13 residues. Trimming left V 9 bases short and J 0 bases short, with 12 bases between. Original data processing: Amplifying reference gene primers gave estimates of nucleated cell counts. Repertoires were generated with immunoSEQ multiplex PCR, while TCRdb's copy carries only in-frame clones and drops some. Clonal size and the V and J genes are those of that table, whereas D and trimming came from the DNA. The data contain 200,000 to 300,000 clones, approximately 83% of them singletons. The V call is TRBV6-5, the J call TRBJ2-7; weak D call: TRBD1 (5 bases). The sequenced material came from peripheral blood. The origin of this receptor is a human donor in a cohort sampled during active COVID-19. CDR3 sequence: CASWQGLSYEQYF. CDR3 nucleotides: TGTGCCAGTTGGCAGGGCCTCTCCTACGAGCAGTACTTC.